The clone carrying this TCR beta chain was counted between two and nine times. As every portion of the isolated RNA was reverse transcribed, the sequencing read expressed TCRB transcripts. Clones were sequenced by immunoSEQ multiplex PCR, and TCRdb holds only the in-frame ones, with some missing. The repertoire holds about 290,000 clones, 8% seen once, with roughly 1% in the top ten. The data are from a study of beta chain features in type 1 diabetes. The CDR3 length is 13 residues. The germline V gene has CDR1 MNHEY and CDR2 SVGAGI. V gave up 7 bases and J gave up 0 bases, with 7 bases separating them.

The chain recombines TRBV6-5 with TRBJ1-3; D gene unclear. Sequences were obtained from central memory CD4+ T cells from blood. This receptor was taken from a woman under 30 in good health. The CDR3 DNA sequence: TGTGCCAGCAAGTACAGCTCTGGAAACACCATATATTTT. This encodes CASKYSSGNTIYF.